The 6 T cell receptor beta chains below all came from one sample that was sequenced in a study of spatial heterogeneity in lung cancer. TCRdb reprocessed the 5' RACE reads via MiXCR and lists one record per CDR3 protein. Of approximately 13,000 distinct CDR3 sequences in the sample, around 5.2% were seen once. Documented time point: sample taken at primary tumor resection. Unsorted whole RNA from tumor, nontumor lung or frozen PBMC underwent sequencing. Specimen: lung tumor tissue, collected at surgery. These receptors were obtained from a human donor with early-stage non-small cell lung cancer.

This clonotype was seen at least ten times. The size of this beta chain means little, since it is a stray read in a library made for alpha chains. The chain combines TRBV18 with TRBJ2-7, with TRBD1 matching 10 bases. This CDR3 has 15 amino acids. Trimming at V came to 6 bases and at J to 0 bases, leaving 5 bases not matched to a gene. Per germline, CDR1 KGHSH and CDR2 LQKENI. The CDR3 region has the DNA TGTGCCAGCTCCTACGGGACAGGGGACTCCTACGAGCAGTACGTC. Protein sequence: CASSYGTGDSYEQYV.

This clonotype occurred many times. This beta chain appears as a stray read in a library generated for alpha chains; its size is not informative. The chain recombines TRBV6-6 with TRBJ1-4; the D gene is possibly TRBD1 (6 bases). This CDR3 is built from 16 residues. Trimming pared 3 bases from V and 3 bases from J, leaving 14 bases between. Germline V lookup: CDR1 MNHNY, CDR2 SVGAGI (reference sequence). The CDR3 is CASSYFGGQANEKLFF. CDR3 nucleotide sequence: TGTGCCAGCAGTTATTTTGGGGGGCAGGCTAATGAAAAACTGTTTTTT.

Concerning this clonotype itself: For a library built for alpha chains, this beta chain is a stray read; little rests on its size. The chain joins TRBV11-3 to TRBJ1-3; D not certain. Trimming took 5 bases from V and 0 from J, leaving 8 bases between them. The germline gives CDR1 SGHNT, CDR2 YENEEA. The CDR3 is 14 residues long. This CDR3 is CASSPGDSGNTIYF. CDR3 coding DNA: TGTGCCAGCAGCCCCGGGGACTCTGGAAACACCATATATTTT.

This clonotype has a count of ten or more. This beta chain is off target for a library built for alpha chains, so its abundance means little. The gene calls are TRBV5-1 and TRBJ2-1; 8 bases map to TRBD2. Germline V CDR1 and CDR2: SGHRS, YFSETQ. The CDR3 is made up of 16 amino acids. Germline trimming cut 0 bases from V and 4 bases from J; bases unmatched to any gene: 6. Written as DNA, the CDR3 is TGCGCCAGCAGCTTGGACTTAGCGGGGAGTTACAATGAGCAGTTCTTC. Residues: CASSLDLAGSYNEQFF.

In this sample, this clonotype turned up many times. A library prepared for alpha chains yielded this beta chain as an off-target read; its size is of little meaning. This chain uses TRBV7-2 with TRBJ1-5; D remains unclear. V was pared by 3 bases and J by 1 base, with 10 bases between. The CDR3 sequence is 15 residues long. Per the germline V gene, CDR1 is SGHTA and CDR2 is FQGNSA. The CDR3 coding sequence is TGTGCCAGCAGCTTTTATGGGCGAAGCAATCAGCCCCAGCATTTT. It encodes CASSFYGRSNQPQHF.

At least ten counts were recorded for this clonotype. One end of the junction fails to match germline, which may point to a read error. This beta chain represents an off-target read in a library built for alpha chains; its size is of limited meaning. The chain couples TRBV7-7 to TRBJ2-7; D is perhaps TRBD2 (6 bases). Germline values: CDR1 SSHAT, CDR2 FNYEAQ (reference sequence). The CDR3 is 13 amino acids. CDR3 nucleotide sequence: TGTGCTAGCAGCGCCTTTAGCGGTTACGAGCAGTACTTC. Amino acids: CASSAFSGYEQYF. Full variable domain (missing parts from reference TRBV7-7 and TRBJ2-7): GAGVSQSPRYKVTKRGQDVTLRCDPISSHATLYWYQQALGQGPEFLTYFNYEAQPDKSGLPSDRFSAERPEGSISTLTIQRTEQRDSAMYRCASSAFSGYEQYFGPGTRLTVT.